This TCR beta chain was profiled in a study of shared clonotypes between healthy human individuals (dated by TCRdb to about 2020). Some background on the complete study: A couple of women and a few men aged 18 to 49 years were included in the cohort. For each donor, CD4 naive and CD4 memory were each given three plates, CD8 naive was given two plates, and CD8 memory was given one plate. To estimate repertoire size and how much clonotype sharing occurs between individuals, the study deeply sequenced the blood TCR repertoires of 5 or 6 healthy adults. To increase sequencing depth and limit assay-specific biases, different laboratories used diverse techniques to prepare libraries and sequence TCR repertoires. Each donor's leukapheresis produced roughly between roughly 0.85 and 10 billion PBMCs. The paper as a whole reports these results and caveats: Incomplete sequencing was indicated by rarefaction of sorted-subset datasets, despite the large sequencing depth. Pairwise subsampling led to the expectation that sequencing depth would affect the degree of clonotype sharing among donors. The small number of donors limited the genetic and exposure-history diversity represented. Naive subsets generally had larger estimated clonotype richness than memory subsets did. Sampling was restricted to blood, and TCR repertoires in tissues likely differ from the TCR repertoires found in blood. Compared with non-shared clonotypes, clonotypes shared by all four sorted-subset donors had higher generation probabilities. Sharing across several donors was observed for approximately 5% of naive CD4, 3% to 4% of naive CD8, about 2.3% of memory CD4, and about 0.4% of memory CD8 clonotypes.

V ends up 7 bases short and J 0 bases short, with an unmatched junction base count of 6. Measured from the cysteine to the phenylalanine, the CDR3 is 15 residues long. Just the 45-base CDR3 DNA is kept, in frame starting at base 1. The germline V gene sets CDR1 to KGHSH and CDR2 to LQKENI. TCR CDR3 regions were amplified from genomic DNA by multiplex PCR using the deep immunoSEQ assay. Extracted genomic DNA from each cell subset was distributed evenly across all wells of several immunoSEQ 96-well plates, and each plate was treated as a replicate. For sorted subsets, around 200 ng genomic DNA, equal to tens of thousands of T cell genomes, was loaded into each replicate PCR. Purified libraries were measured with a Qubit 3.0 fluorometer, size-checked on a Bioanalyzer 2100, and measured again with the KAPA Library Quantification kit. Every immunoSEQ 96-well plate was sequenced on a separate single-read 150-cycle Illumina NextSeq 550 flow cell. Per the authors' processing: The immunoSEQ output contained only junctional sequences without quality scores, so filtering could not match that applied to full-length reads. Sequences were annotated with PyIR, a Python wrapper for IgBLAST v1.9, and V/J genes and CDR3 were assigned using IMGT germline references. Reads were removed for weak V/J assignments (E-value above 1e-6), missing CDR3, stop codons, out-of-frame junctions, or ambiguous translated residues. V3J clonotypes were defined as sequences sharing an identical inferred V gene, J gene, and CDR3 amino acid sequence. Percentage overlap between repertoires was computed as shared unique clonotypes divided by the size of the smaller repertoire. Three approaches were used to assess repertoire richness: RTK rarefaction, the Chao1 estimator, and Recon v2.1 estimates of unobserved clonotypes. Generation probabilities were computed with OLGA for all TCRbeta clonotypes obtained by the gDNA method from several donors. TCRdb retrieved this table from immuneACCESS and kept in-frame rearrangements only. Not all clones are present; in checked studies, unresolved V genes account for under half, and no reason is known for the remainder. V and J calls and clone size are given by that table; D and trimming were obtained from the DNA. The sample includes 640,000 or so clones, with 72% observed a single time. The top ten clones comprise approximately 1.8% of the sample.

Donors were healthy HIV-negative adults with no recently reported acute infections or vaccinations. All donors were Caucasian adults living in Nashville, Tennessee, USA. CD4+ T cells were enriched by magnetic negative selection, after which naive cells were positively selected on CD45RA and the negative fraction was taken as the memory subset. After blood collection by leukapheresis, PBMCs were isolated using Ficoll-Histopaque density gradient centrifugation and then cryopreserved in the vapor phase of liquid nitrogen. Analytical flow cytometry was used to check the purity and quantity of each magnetically sorted T cell population. Genomic DNA was isolated from every sorted fraction and measured by UV absorbance on a Nanodrop 2000c. Concerning this clone itself: Its antigen remains undetermined. The record has no base qualities; no much larger clone is one base away.

Sequencing was performed on memory CD4+ T cells sorted from blood. The sample's cell subset or site label, decoded: CD45RA-negative fraction. In this chain, TRBV18 is recombined with TRBJ2-7, with 10 central nucleotides matching TRBD1. This TCR was recovered from a woman aged 25 to 45 in good health. Here the CDR3 is given as CASLPGQGSSYEQYF. At the DNA level, the sequence is TGTGCCAGCTTACCGGGACAGGGGTCCTCCTACGAGCAGTACTTC.